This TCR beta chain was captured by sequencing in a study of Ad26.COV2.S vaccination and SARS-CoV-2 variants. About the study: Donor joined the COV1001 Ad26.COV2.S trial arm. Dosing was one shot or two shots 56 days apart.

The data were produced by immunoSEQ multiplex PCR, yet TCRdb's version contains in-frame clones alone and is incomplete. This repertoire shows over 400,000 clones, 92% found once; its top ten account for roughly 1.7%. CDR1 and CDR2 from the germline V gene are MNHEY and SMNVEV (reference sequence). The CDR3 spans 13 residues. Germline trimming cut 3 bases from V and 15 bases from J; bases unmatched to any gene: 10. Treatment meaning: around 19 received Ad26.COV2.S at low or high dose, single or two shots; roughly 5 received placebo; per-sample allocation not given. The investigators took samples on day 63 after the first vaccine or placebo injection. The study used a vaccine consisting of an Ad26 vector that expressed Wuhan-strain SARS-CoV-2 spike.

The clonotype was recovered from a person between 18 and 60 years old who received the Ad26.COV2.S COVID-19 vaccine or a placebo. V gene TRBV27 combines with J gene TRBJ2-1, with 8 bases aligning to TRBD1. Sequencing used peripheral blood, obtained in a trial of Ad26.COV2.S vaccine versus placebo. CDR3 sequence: CASSFVRGLGWFF. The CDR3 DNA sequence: TGTGCCAGCAGTTTTGTCAGGGGGCTTGGATGGTTCTTC.